This record concerns one TCR beta chain sequence. This sample was taken from a study of blood T cell repertoires in COVID-19. Study as a whole: The samples span acute and convalescent COVID-19 from the United States, Italy and Spain.

V trimming: 0 bases; J trimming: 13 bases; junction bases outside the gene matches: 11. The CDR3 extends over 15 amino acids. Germline CDR1 ENHRY, CDR2 SYGVKD. Repertoires were generated with immunoSEQ multiplex PCR, while TCRdb's copy carries only in-frame clones and drops some. The sample has 200,000 to 250,000 clones, approximately 85% seen once; the top ten hold over 7%. The material sequenced was peripheral blood. The receptor's source is an elderly woman with COVID-19, enrolled during active disease. The chain couples TRBV10-3 to TRBJ2-1; 8 bases are a match to TRBD2. The CDR3 DNA sequence: TGTGCCATCAGTGAGTCGACGGGGGCTAGCGGGCTACAGTTCTTC. This translates into CAISESTGASGLQFF.